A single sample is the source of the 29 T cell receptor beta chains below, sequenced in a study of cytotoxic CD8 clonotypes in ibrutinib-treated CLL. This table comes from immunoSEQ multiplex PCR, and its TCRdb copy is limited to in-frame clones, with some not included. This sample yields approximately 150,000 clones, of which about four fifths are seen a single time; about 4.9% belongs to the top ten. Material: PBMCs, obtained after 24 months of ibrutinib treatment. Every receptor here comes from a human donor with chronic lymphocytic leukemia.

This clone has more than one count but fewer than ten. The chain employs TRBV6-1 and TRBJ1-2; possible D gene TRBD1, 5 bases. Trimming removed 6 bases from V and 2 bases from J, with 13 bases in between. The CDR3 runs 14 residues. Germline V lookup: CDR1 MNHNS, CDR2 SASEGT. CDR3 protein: CASRGDLGNYGYTF. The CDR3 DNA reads TGTGCCAGCAGAGGGGATCTCGGGAACTATGGCTACACCTTC.

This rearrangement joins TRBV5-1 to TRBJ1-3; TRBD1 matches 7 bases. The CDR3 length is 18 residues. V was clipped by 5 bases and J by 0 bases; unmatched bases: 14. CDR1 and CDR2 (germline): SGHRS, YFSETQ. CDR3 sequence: CASSLSGNTGASGNTIYF. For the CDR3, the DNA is TGCGCCAGCAGTTTGTCGGGGAACACAGGGGCCTCTGGAAACACCATATATTTT.

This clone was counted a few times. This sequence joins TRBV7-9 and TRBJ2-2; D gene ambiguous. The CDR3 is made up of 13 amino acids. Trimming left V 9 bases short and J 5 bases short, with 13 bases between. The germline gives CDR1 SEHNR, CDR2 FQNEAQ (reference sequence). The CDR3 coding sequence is TGTGCCAGGCTTGACCCGACGACCGGGGAGCTGTTTTTT. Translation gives CARLDPTTGELFF.

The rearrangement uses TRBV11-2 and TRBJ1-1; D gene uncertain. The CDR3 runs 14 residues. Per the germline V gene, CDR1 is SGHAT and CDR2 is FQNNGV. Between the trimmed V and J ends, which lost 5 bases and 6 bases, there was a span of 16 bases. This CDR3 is CASSLDPSGAEAFF. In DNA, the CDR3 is TGTGCCAGCAGCCTCGACCCTAGTGGGGCTGAAGCTTTCTTT.

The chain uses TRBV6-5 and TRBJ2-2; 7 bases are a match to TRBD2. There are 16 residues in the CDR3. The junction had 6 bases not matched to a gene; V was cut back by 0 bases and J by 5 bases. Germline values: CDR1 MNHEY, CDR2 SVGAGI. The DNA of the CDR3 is TGTGCCAGCAGTTACTCTCCGGGAGGTAGTACCGGGGAGCTGTTTTTT. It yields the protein CASSYSPGGSTGELFF.

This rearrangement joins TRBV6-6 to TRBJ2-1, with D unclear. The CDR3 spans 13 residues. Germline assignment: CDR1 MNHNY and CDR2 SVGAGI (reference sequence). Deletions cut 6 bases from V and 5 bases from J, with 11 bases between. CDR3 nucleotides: TGTGCCAGCAGGGGGTCGGAGAACAATGAGCAGTTCTTC. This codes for CASRGSENNEQFF.

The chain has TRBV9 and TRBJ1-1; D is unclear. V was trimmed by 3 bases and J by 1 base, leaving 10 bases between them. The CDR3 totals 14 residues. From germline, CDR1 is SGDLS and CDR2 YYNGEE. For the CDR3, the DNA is TGTGCCAGCAGCGCTGGTTGGTCGAACACTGAAGCTTTCTTT. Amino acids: CASSAGWSNTEAFF. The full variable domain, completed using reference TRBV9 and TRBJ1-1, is DSGVTQTPKHLITATGQRVTLRCSPRSGDLSVYWYQQSLDQGLQFLIQYYNGEERAKGNILERFSAQQFPDLHSELNLSSLELGDSALYFCASSAGWSNTEAFFGQGTRLTVV.

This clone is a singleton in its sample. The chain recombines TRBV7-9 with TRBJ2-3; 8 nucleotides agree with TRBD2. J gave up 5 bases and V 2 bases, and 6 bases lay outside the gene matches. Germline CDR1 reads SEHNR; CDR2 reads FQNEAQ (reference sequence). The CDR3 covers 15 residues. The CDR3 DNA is TGTGCCAGCAGCTTACGCGGGGGGCCGAAAGATACGCAGTATTTT. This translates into CASSLRGGPKDTQYF.

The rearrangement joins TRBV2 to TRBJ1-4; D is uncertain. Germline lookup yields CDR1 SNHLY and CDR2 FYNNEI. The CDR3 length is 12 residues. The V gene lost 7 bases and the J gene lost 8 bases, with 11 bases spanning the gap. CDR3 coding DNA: TGTGCCAGCATTGACTGGGCGGAAAAACTGTTTTTT. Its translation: CASIDWAEKLFF. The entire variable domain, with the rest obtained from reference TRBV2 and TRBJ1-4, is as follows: EPEVTQTPSHQVTQMGQEVILRCVPISNHLYFYWYRQILGQKVEFLVSFYNNEISEKSEIFDDQFSVERPDGSNFTLKIRSTKLEDSAMYFCASIDWAEKLFFGSGTQLSVL.

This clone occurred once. The CDR3 region is CASSHPQPGQGTDTQYF. The CDR3 DNA follows: TGCGCCAGCAGTCACCCTCAACCGGGACAGGGCACAGATACGCAGTATTTT. The chain couples TRBV23-1 to TRBJ2-3; 8 nucleotides agree with TRBD1. TRBV23-1 is an open reading frame, and its role is uncertain. V was pared by 3 bases and J by 1 base, with 9 bases of the junction left unmatched. The CDR3 covers 17 residues.

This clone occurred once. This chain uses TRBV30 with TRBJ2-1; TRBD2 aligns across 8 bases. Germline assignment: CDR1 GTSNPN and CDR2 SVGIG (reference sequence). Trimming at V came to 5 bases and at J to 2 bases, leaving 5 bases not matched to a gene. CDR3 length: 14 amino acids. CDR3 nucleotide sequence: TGTGCCTGGTCCAGCGGGAGAGCCTACAATGAGCAGTTCTTC. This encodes CAWSSGRAYNEQFF.

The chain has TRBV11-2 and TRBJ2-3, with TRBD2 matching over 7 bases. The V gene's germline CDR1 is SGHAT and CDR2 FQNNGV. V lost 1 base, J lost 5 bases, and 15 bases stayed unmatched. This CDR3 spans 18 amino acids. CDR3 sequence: CASSLVLAALKWGDTQYF. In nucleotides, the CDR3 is TGTGCCAGCAGCTTAGTGCTAGCGGCGTTAAAATGGGGAGATACGCAGTATTTT.

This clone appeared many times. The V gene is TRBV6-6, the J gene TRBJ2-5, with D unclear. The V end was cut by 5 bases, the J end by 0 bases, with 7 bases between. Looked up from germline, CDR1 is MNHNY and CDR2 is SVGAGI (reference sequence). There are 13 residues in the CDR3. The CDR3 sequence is CASSGNNQETQYF. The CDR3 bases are TGTGCCAGCAGTGGAAACAACCAAGAGACCCAGTACTTC.

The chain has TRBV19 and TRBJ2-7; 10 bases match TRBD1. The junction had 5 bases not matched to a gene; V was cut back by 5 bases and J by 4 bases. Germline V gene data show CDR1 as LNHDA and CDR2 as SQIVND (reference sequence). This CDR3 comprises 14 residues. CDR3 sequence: CASSLGQGWYEQYF. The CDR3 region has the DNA TGTGCCAGTAGTTTGGGACAGGGGTGGTACGAGCAGTACTTC.

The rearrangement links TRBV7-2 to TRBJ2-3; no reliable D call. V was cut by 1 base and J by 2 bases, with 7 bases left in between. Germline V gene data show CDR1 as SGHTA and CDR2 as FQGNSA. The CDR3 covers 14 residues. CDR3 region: CASSLDFDTDTQYF. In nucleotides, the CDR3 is TGTGCCAGCAGCTTAGATTTTGACACAGATACGCAGTATTTT.

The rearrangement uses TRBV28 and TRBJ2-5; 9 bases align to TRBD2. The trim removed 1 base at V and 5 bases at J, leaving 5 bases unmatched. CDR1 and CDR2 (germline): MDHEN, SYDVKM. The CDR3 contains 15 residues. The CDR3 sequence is CASSLSAGGGETQYF. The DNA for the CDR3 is TGTGCCAGCAGTTTATCTGCGGGAGGGGGGGAGACCCAGTACTTC.

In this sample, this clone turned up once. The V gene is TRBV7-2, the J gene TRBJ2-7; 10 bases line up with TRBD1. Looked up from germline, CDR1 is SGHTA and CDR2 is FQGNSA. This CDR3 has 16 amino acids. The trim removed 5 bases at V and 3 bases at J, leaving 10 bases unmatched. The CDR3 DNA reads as TGTGCCAGCAGCCACGGGACAGGGGAGGGTTACTACGAGCAGTACTTC. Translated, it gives CASSHGTGEGYYEQYF.

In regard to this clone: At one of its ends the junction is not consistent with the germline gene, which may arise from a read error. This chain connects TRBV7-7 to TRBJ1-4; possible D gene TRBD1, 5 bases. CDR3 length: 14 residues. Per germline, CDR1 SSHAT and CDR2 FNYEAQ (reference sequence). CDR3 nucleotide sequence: TGTGCTAGCAGCAAAGACAGTTTCAATGAAAAACTGTTTTTT. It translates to CASSKDSFNEKLFF.

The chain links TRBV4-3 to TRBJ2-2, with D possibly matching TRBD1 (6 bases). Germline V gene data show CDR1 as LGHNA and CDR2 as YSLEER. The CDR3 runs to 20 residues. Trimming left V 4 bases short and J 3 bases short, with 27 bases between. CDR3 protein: CASSLRVWVMGHEDTGELFF. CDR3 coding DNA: TGCGCCAGCAGCCTTCGGGTTTGGGTAATGGGACATGAAGACACCGGGGAGCTGTTTTTT.

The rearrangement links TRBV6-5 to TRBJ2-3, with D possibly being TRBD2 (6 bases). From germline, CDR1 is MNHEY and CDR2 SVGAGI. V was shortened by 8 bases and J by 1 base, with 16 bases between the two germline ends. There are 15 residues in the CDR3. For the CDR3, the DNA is TGTGCCAGCCCTCCCTGGCGGGGCCGCACAGATACGCAGTATTTT. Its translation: CASPPWRGRTDTQYF.

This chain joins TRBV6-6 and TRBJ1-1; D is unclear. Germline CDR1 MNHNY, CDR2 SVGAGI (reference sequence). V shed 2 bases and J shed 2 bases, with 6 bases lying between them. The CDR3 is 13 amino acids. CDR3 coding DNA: TGTGCCAGCAGTTACGGTAGAAACACTGAAGCTTTCTTT. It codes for CASSYGRNTEAFF.

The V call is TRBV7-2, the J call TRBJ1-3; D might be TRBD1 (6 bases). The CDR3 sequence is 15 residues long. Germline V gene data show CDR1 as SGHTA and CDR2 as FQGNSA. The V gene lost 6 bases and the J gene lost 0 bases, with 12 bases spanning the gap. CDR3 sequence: CASSPDSSSGNTIYF. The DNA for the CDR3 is TGTGCCAGCAGTCCGGACAGCAGCTCTGGAAACACCATATATTTT.

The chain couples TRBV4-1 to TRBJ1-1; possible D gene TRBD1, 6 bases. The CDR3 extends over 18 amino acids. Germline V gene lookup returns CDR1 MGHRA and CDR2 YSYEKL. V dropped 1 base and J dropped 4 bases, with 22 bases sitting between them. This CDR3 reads CASSQGRRGGSTGTEAFF. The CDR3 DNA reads TGCGCCAGCAGCCAAGGGCGGCGCGGGGGCTCGACGGGCACTGAAGCTTTCTTT.

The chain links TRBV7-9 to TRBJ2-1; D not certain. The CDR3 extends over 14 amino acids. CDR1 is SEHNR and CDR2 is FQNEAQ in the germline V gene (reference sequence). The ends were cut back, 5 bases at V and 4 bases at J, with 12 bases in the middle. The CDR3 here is CASSQWGRYNEQFF. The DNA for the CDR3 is TGTGCCAGCAGCCAATGGGGTAGGTACAATGAGCAGTTCTTC.

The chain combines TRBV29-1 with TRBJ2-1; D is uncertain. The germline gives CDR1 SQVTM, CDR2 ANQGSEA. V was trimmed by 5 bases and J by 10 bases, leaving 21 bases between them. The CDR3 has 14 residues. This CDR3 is CSVWVSTLTIEQFF. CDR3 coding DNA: TGCAGCGTTTGGGTCTCGACTCTTACAATAGAGCAGTTCTTC.

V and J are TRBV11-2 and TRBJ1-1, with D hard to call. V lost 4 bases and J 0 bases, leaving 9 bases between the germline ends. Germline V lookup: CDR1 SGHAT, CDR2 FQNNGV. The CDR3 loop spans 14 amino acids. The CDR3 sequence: CASSYGMLNTEAFF. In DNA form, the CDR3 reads TGTGCCAGCAGCTACGGAATGCTGAACACTGAAGCTTTCTTT.

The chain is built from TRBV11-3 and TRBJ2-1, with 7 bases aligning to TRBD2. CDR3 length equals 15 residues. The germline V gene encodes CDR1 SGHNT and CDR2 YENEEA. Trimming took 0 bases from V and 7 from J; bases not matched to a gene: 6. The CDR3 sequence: CASSLDRDYRNEQFF. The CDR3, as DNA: TGTGCCAGCAGCTTAGATAGGGACTATAGGAATGAGCAGTTCTTC.

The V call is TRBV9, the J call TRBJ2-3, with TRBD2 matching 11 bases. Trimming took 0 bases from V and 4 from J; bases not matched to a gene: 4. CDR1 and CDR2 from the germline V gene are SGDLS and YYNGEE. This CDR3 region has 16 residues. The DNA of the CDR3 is TGTGCCAGCAGCGTAGATAGCGGGAGGGCCCCAGATACGCAGTATTTT. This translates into CASSVDSGRAPDTQYF.

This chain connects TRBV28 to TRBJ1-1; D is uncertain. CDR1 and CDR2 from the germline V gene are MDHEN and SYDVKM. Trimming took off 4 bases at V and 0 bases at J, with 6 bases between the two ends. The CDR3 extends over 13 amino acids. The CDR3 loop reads CASSSVMNTEAFF. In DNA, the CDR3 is TGTGCCAGCAGTTCCGTCATGAACACTGAAGCTTTCTTT.